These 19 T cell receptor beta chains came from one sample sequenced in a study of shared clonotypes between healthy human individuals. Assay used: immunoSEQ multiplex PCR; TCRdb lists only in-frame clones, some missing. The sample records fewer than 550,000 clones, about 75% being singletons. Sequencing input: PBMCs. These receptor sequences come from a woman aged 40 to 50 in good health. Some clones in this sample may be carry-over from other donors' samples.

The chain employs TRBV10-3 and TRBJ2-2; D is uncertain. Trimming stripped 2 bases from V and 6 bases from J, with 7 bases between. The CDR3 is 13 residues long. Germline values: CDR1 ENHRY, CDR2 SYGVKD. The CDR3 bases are TGTGCCATCAGTGAGGAAGAGGCCGGGGAGCTGTTTTTT. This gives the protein CAISEEEAGELFF.

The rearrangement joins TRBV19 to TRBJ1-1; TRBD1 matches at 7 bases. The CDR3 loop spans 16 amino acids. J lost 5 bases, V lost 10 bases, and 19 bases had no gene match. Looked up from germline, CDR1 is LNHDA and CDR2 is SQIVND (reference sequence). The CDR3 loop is CATKSITGQEGTEAFF. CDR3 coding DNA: TGTGCCACCAAATCGATCACAGGACAGGAGGGAACTGAAGCTTTCTTT.

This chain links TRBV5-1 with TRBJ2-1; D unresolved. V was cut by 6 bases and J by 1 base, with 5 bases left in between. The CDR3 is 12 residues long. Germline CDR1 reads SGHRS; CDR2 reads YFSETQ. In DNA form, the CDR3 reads TGCGCCAGCACCGGATCCTACAATGAGCAGTTCTTC. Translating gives CASTGSYNEQFF.

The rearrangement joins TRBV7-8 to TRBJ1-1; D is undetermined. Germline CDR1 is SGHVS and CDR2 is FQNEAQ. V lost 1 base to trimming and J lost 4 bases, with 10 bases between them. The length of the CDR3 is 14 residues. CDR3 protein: CASSLVGDATEAFF. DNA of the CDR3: TGTGCCAGCAGCTTAGTTGGGGATGCCACTGAAGCTTTCTTT.

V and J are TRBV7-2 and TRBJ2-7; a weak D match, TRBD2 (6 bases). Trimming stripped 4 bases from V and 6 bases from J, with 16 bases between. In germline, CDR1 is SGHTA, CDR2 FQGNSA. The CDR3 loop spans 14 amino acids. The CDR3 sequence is CASSSRLGWVEQYF. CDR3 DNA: TGTGCCAGCAGCTCCAGACTAGGCTGGGTCGAGCAGTACTTC.

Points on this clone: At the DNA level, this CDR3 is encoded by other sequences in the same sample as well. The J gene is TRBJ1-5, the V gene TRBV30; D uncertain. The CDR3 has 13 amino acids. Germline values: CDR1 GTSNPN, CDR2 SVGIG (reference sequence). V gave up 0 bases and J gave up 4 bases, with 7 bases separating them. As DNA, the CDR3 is TGTGCCTGGAGTGTTGAGGGAAATCAGCCCCAGCATTTT. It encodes CAWSVEGNQPQHF.

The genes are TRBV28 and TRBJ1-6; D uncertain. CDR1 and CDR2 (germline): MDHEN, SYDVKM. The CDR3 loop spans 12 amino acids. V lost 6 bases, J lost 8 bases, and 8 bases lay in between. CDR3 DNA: TGTGCCAGCAGGTTTCAGTATTCACCCCTCCACTTT. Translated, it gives CASRFQYSPLHF.

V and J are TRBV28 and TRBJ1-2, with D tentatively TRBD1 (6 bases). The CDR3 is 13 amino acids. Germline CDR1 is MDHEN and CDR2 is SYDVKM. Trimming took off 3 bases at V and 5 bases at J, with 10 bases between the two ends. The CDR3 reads CASSLGRGYGYTF. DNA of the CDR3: TGTGCCAGCAGTTTGGGCAGGGGATATGGCTACACCTTC.

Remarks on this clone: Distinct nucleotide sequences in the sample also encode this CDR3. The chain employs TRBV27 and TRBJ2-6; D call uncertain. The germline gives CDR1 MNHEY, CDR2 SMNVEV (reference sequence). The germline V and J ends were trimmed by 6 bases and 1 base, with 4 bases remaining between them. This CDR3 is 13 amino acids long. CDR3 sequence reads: CASSLSGANVLTF. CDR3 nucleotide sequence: TGTGCCAGCAGCCTGTCTGGGGCCAACGTCCTGACTTTC. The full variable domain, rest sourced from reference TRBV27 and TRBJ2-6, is EAQVTQNPRYLITVTGKKLTVTCSQNMNHEYMSWYRQDPGLGLRQIYYSMNVEVTDKGDVPEGYKVSRKEKRNFPLILESPSPNQTSLYFCASSLSGANVLTFGAGSRLTVL.

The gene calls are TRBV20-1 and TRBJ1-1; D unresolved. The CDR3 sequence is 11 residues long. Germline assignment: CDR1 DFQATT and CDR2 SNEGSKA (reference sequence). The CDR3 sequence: CRASSPVGAFF. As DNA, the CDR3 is TGCAGGGCGAGCAGCCCGGTGGGAGCTTTCTTT.

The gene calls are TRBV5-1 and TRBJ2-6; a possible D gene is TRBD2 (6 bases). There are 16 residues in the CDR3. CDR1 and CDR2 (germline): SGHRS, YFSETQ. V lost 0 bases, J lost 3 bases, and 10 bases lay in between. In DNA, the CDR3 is TGCGCCAGCAGCTTGGGGCAGGGAGGTGGGGCCAACGTCCTGACTTTC. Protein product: CASSLGQGGGANVLTF.

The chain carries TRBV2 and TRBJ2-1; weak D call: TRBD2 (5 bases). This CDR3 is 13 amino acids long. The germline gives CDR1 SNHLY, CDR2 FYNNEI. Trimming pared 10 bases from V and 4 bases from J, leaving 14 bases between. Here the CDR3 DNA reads TGTGCCACCTCGAGAGAGGGTTACAATGAGCAGTTCTTC. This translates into CATSREGYNEQFF.

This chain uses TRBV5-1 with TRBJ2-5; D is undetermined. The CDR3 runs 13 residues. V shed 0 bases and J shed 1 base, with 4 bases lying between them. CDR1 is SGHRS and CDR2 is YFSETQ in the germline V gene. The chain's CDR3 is CASSLAVQETQYF. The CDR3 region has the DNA TGCGCCAGCAGCTTGGCGGTCCAAGAGACCCAGTACTTC.

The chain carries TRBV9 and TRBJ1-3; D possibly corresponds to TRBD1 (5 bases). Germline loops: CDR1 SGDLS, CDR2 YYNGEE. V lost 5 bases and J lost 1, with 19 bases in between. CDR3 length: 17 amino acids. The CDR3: CASSRSRVGGSGNTIYF. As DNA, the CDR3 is TGTGCCAGCAGTCGTAGCCGGGTGGGGGGTTCTGGAAACACCATATATTTT.

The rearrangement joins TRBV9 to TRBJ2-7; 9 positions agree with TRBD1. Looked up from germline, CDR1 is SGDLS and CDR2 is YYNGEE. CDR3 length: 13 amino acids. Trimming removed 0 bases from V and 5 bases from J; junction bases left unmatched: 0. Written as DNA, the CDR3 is TGTGCCAGCAGCGTAGGGACAGGGGACGAGCAGTACTTC. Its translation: CASSVGTGDEQYF.

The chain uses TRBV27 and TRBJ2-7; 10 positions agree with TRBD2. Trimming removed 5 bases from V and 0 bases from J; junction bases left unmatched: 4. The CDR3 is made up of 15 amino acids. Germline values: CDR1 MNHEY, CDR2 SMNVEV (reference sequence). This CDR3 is CASSTSGESSYEQYF. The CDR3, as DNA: TGTGCCAGCAGTACTAGCGGGGAGAGCTCCTACGAGCAGTACTTC.

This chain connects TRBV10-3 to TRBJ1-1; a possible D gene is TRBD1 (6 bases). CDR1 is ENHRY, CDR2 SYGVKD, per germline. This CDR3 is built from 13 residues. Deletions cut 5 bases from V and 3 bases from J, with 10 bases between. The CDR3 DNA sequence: TGTGCCATCAGTCCTGGACAGTACACTGAAGCTTTCTTT. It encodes CAISPGQYTEAFF.

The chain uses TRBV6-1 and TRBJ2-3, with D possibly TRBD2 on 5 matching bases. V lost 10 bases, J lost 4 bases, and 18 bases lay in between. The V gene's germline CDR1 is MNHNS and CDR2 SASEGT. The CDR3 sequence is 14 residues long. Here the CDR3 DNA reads TGTGCCACCAGACTATCTAATGGCGCAGATACGCAGTATTTT. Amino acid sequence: CATRLSNGADTQYF.

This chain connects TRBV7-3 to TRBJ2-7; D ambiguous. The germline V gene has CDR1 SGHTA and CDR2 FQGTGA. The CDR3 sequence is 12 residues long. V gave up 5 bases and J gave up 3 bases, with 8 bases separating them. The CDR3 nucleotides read TGTGCCAGCAGCCCTACGGGCTACGAGCAGTACTTC. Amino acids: CASSPTGYEQYF. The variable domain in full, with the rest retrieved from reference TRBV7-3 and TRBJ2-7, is GAGVSQTPSNKVTEKGKYVELRCDPISGHTALYWYRQSLGQGPEFLIYFQGTGAADDSGLPNDRFFAVRPEGSVSTLKIQRTERGDSAVYLCASSPTGYEQYFGPGTRLTVT.